The next 26 T cell receptor beta chains were all read from a single sample in a study of breast tumors, draining lymph nodes, adjacent tissues. Breast cancer patients provided tissue from their axillary draining lymph nodes. One entry per CDR3 protein, called by TCRdb with MiXCR from the multiplex PCR reads. This table has approximately 250,000 distinct CDR3 sequences, around 34% appearing once. Sequencing was performed on axillary lymph node tissue. Receptors originate from a female donor with breast cancer. Some clones in this sample may be carry-over from other donors' samples.

This clonotype was counted at least ten times. The chain recombines TRBV4-3 with TRBJ1-3; weak D call: TRBD1 (5 bases). Looked up from germline, CDR1 is LGHNA and CDR2 is YSLEER. V lost 0 bases, J lost 7 bases, and 13 bases lay in between. The CDR3 extends over 15 amino acids. The CDR3 sequence: CASSQDAGPGNTIYF. The DNA for the CDR3 is TGCGCCAGCAGCCAAGACGCAGGGCCGGGGAACACCATATATTTT.

The J gene is TRBJ2-1, the V gene TRBV28, with 7 nucleotides matching TRBD2. CDR3 length: 17 amino acids. Germline V gene lookup returns CDR1 MDHEN and CDR2 SYDVKM. The V segment lost 5 bases and the J segment 3 bases; nucleotides outside the gene matches: 13. In DNA form, the CDR3 reads TGTGCCAGCAGTCCTTACCGCGCTAGCGGCCTCTACAATGAGCAGTTCTTC. This sequence encodes CASSPYRASGLYNEQFF.

In this sample, this clonotype turned up many times. The rearrangement uses TRBV2 and TRBJ1-6; 9 nucleotides match TRBD1. Germline V CDR1 and CDR2: SNHLY, FYNNEI. V lost 5 bases and J lost 7; bases outside the gene matches: 9. The CDR3 is made up of 16 amino acids. The CDR3 bases are TGTGCCAGCAGTTCCCCACTACAGGGGGCGAATTCACCCCTCCACTTT. It encodes CASSSPLQGANSPLHF.

This clonotype occurred many times. The chain employs TRBV5-1 and TRBJ2-3; the D is unclear. CDR1 is SGHRS and CDR2 is YFSETQ in the germline V gene. Trimming cost V 5 bases and J 5 bases, with 6 bases left between them. The CDR3 is 11 residues long. CDR3: CASSGRDTQYF. CDR3 bases: TGCGCCAGCAGTGGCCGAGATACGCAGTATTTT.

This clonotype came up a few times. This chain joins TRBV4-3 and TRBJ2-4, with D maybe TRBD1 (5 bases). Trimming removed 1 base from V and 7 bases from J, with 17 bases in between. CDR1 and CDR2 from the germline V gene are LGHNA and YSLEER. CDR3 length equals 16 residues. The chain's CDR3 is CASSQGVGQGANIQYF. The CDR3 DNA sequence: TGCGCCAGCAGCCAAGGAGTCGGGCAGGGCGCGAACATTCAGTACTTC.

This clonotype was recorded at least ten times. V and J are TRBV24-1 and TRBJ2-3; 9 bases match TRBD1. In germline, CDR1 is KGHDR, CDR2 SFDVKD. The CDR3 is 15 amino acids. Losses at the gene ends were 6 bases for V and 3 bases for J; bases not matched to a gene: 6. CDR3 protein: CATSTGTGRTDTQYF. CDR3 bases: TGTGCCACCAGTACCGGGACAGGGAGGACAGATACGCAGTATTTT.

This clonotype was picked up many times. V usage is TRBV24-1 and J usage is TRBJ2-6, with TRBD1 identical over 11 bases. The CDR3 covers 19 residues. After removal of 4 bases from V and 3 bases from J, the junction contained 10 bases not matched to a gene. CDR1 is KGHDR and CDR2 is SFDVKD in the germline V gene. CDR3 protein: CATSDRTGGYSGGANVLTF. The CDR3 DNA reads as TGTGCCACCAGTGACCGGACAGGGGGCTATTCGGGTGGGGCCAACGTCCTGACTTTC.

This clonotype was found a few times. The CDR3 reads CASSFSGIGDTQYF. CDR3 in DNA: TGCGCCAGCAGCTTCTCAGGGATCGGGGACACCCAGTACTTC. J is TRBJ2-5 and V is TRBV5-1; D is tentatively TRBD1 or TRBD2 (5 bases each). Per germline, CDR1 SGHRS and CDR2 YFSETQ. This CDR3 is built from 14 residues. Trimming took 2 bases from V and 8 from J, leaving 16 bases between them. The variable domain in full, completed from reference TRBV5-1 and TRBJ2-5, reads KAGVTQTPRYLIKTRGQQVTLSCSPISGHRSVSWYQQTPGQGLQFLFEYFSETQRNKGNFPGRFSGRQFSNSRSEMNVSTLELGDSALYLCASSFSGIGDTQYFGPGTRLLVL.

This clonotype was detected only a few times. The chain has TRBV5-4 and TRBJ2-3; TRBD1 aligns across 11 bases. The CDR3 has 14 amino acids. Germline values: CDR1 SGHNT, CDR2 YYREEE (reference sequence). Unmatched junction bases numbered 4, after V lost 4 bases and J lost 6 bases. CDR3 nucleotide sequence: TGTGCCAGCAGCAGGACAGGGGGCAGGGATACGCAGTATTTT. Protein product: CASSRTGGRDTQYF.

The sample holds many counts of this clonotype. The genes are TRBV20-1 and TRBJ1-5, with TRBD1 matching over 9 bases. The germline V gene has CDR1 DFQATT and CDR2 SNEGSKA (reference sequence). V trimming: 1 base; J trimming: 7 bases; junction bases outside the gene matches: 11. This CDR3 is built from 16 residues. The CDR3 DNA follows: TGCAGTGCTAGAGTAGGGGGCGGACAGGGGTGGCAGCCCCAGCATTTT. Translated, it gives CSARVGGGQGWQPQHF.

There are many counts of this clonotype. The chain recombines TRBV2 with TRBJ2-3; D gene ambiguous. Trimming stripped 6 bases from V and 2 bases from J, with 9 bases between. The length of the CDR3 is 13 residues. In germline, CDR1 is SNHLY, CDR2 FYNNEI. CDR3 DNA sequence: TGTGCCAGCAGCGCCGGGCCCACAGATACGCAGTATTTT. It is translated as CASSAGPTDTQYF.

This clonotype was seen repeatedly, ten times or more. The chain has TRBV24-1 and TRBJ2-1; 8 bases match TRBD2. Trimming removed 1 base from V and 1 base from J; junction bases left unmatched: 2. There are 16 residues in the CDR3. Per the germline V gene, CDR1 is KGHDR and CDR2 is SFDVKD. CDR3: CATSDFTSGSYNEQFF. CDR3 nucleotide sequence: TGTGCCACCAGTGATTTCACTAGCGGATCCTACAATGAGCAGTTCTTC.

Many counts were recorded for this clonotype. The chain employs TRBV7-6 and TRBJ2-1; D gene unclear. Trimming removed 1 base at V and 3 bases at J, with 7 bases between. Germline values: CDR1 SGHVS, CDR2 FNYEAQ. The CDR3 totals 14 residues. The CDR3 sequence is CASSLEGFYNEQFF. CDR3 in DNA: TGTGCCAGCAGCTTAGAAGGGTTCTACAATGAGCAGTTCTTC. Combining the CDR3 with reference TRBV7-6 and TRBJ2-1 gives the whole variable domain GAGVSQSPRYKVTKRGQDVALRCDPISGHVSLYWYRQALGQGPEFLTYFNYEAQQDKSGLPNDRFSAERPEGSISTLTIQRTEQRDSAMYRCASSLEGFYNEQFFGPGTRLTVL.

This clonotype was detected only a few times. Given a much more abundant clone one base away, this may be a read error. V gene TRBV11-3 combines with J gene TRBJ2-5, with a weak D call TRBD1 (5 bases). Germline V gene sequence: CDR1 SGHNT, CDR2 YENEEA. This CDR3 spans 14 amino acids. With 3 bases removed from V and 5 bases from J, the gap between germline ends came to 13 bases. CDR3: CASSFWQGAETQYF. The CDR3 bases are TGTGCCAGCAGCTTCTGGCAGGGCGCCGAGACCCAGTACTTC. Complete variable domain (other parts from reference TRBV11-3 and TRBJ2-5): EAGVVQSPRYKIIEKKQPVAFWCNPISGHNTLYWYLQNLGQGPELLIRYENEEAVDDSQLPKDRFSAERLKGVDSTLKIQPAELGDSAVYLCASSFWQGAETQYFGPGTRLLVL.

This clonotype has only a few counts. A much larger clone differs by one base, so this may be a read error. The V call is TRBV7-2, the J call TRBJ2-5; D may match TRBD1 or TRBD2 (5 bases each). The CDR3 runs to 17 residues. The germline CDR1 and CDR2 sequences are SGHTA and FQGNSA. The CDR3 spells CASSEPRQRAGKEPQYF. The CDR3 region has the DNA TGTGCCAGCAGCGAACCCAGACAGAGGGCTGGGAAAGAGCCCCAGTACTTC. The variable domain in full, completed from reference TRBV7-2 and TRBJ2-5, reads GAGVSQSPSNKVTEKGKDVELRCDPISGHTALYWYRQSLGQGLEFLIYFQGNSAPDKSGLPSDRFSAERTGGSVSTLTIQRTQQEDSAVYLCASSEPRQRAGKEPQYFGPGTRLLVL.

The table lists this clonotype with many counts. The chain recombines TRBV20-1 with TRBJ2-3; D possibly corresponds to TRBD2 (6 bases). The V gene lost 2 bases and the J gene lost 6 bases, with 24 bases spanning the gap. Germline V gene lookup returns CDR1 DFQATT and CDR2 SNEGSKA (reference sequence). This CDR3 comprises 17 residues. CDR3 bases: TGCAGTGCTAGAACGATGGGGGGTTGGAACTCCGAGGATACGCAGTATTTT. Translating it yields CSARTMGGWNSEDTQYF.

The chain links TRBV7-2 to TRBJ2-3, with TRBD2 identical over 14 bases. The CDR3 has 18 residues. Germline-derived CDR1 and CDR2 are SGHTA and FQGNSA. The V and J ends lost 5 bases and 6 bases, in that order; junction bases with no gene match: 13. This CDR3 is CASSRERTSGGTGDTQYF. In DNA form, the CDR3 reads TGTGCCAGCAGCCGAGAAAGGACTAGCGGGGGGACCGGGGATACGCAGTATTTT.

On this clonotype itself: A read error may explain this, as a much larger clone is one base away. V is TRBV4-3 and J is TRBJ1-4; perhaps TRBD1 as D (6 bases). The CDR3 has 15 amino acids. CDR1 and CDR2 from the germline V gene are LGHNA and YSLEER. CDR3 protein: CASSPRTGTNEKLSF. The CDR3 nucleotides are TGCGCCAGCAGCCCGCGAACAGGGACTAATGAAAAACTGTCTTTT.

This clonotype was seen at least ten times. The chain recombines TRBV20-1 with TRBJ2-3; 9 bases align to TRBD2. V was clipped by 5 bases and J by 8 bases; unmatched bases: 14. Germline V gives CDR1 DFQATT, CDR2 SNEGSKA (reference sequence). The CDR3 loop spans 15 amino acids. The CDR3 loop is CSAGVPSGKSSTQYF. Here the CDR3 DNA reads TGCAGTGCTGGAGTCCCTAGCGGGAAAAGTAGTACGCAGTATTTT.

This clonotype has at least ten counts. V is TRBV7-9 and J is TRBJ1-5; D is unclear. CDR3 size: 16 residues. In germline, CDR1 is SEHNR, CDR2 FQNEAQ (reference sequence). V was trimmed by 0 bases and J by 2 bases, leaving 11 bases between them. This CDR3 is CASSLALGDGNQPQHF. Here the CDR3 DNA reads TGTGCCAGCAGCTTAGCTTTGGGAGATGGCAATCAGCCCCAGCATTTT.

This clonotype was counted at least ten times. The chain's CDR3 is CASSSRQGASGELFF. CDR3 sequence (DNA): TGTGCCAGCAGCTCGAGACAGGGGGCATCCGGGGAGCTGTTTTTT. V gene TRBV13 combines with J gene TRBJ2-2; 10 bases fit TRBD1. This CDR3 spans 15 amino acids. Germline V gene sequence: CDR1 PRHDT, CDR2 FYEKMQ (reference sequence). V lost 4 bases to trimming and J lost 6 bases; unmatched junction nucleotides: 5.

Concerning this clonotype: A read error may account for a junction end that differs from germline. The chain joins TRBV20-1 to TRBJ1-4; D possibly corresponds to TRBD1 (5 bases). The germline V gene encodes CDR1 DFQATT and CDR2 SNEGSKA (reference sequence). This CDR3 region has 13 residues. The CDR3 reads CSASRDGNEKLLF. CDR3 in DNA: TGCAGTGCTAGCAGGGACGGTAATGAAAAACTGCTTTTT.

In its sample, this clonotype was seen many times. V gene TRBV20-1 combines with J gene TRBJ2-7; the match to TRBD2 covers 16 bases. V was clipped by 3 bases and J by 7 bases; unmatched bases: 9. The CDR3 sequence is 16 residues long. Per the germline V gene, CDR1 is DFQATT and CDR2 is SNEGSKA (reference sequence). The CDR3 spells CSASSGTSGRAWEQYF. The CDR3 DNA reads TGCAGTGCTAGTTCCGGGACTAGCGGGAGGGCCTGGGAGCAGTACTTC.

CDR3: CASSVGDIHGGQPQHF. Here the CDR3 DNA reads TGTGCCAGCAGTGTTGGGGACATTCACGGGGGTCAGCCCCAGCATTTT. The chain carries TRBV2 and TRBJ1-5, with D maybe TRBD1 (6 bases). V lost 4 bases and J lost 6, with 19 bases in between. The CDR3 is 16 amino acids. Germline-derived CDR1 and CDR2 are SNHLY and FYNNEI.

This clonotype was detected ten times or more. V usage is TRBV4-3 and J usage is TRBJ1-2, with D perhaps matching TRBD1 (5 bases). The germline V gene has CDR1 LGHNA and CDR2 YSLEER. This CDR3 contains 16 residues. Trimming cost V 0 bases and J 7 bases, with 18 bases left between them. The CDR3 protein is CASSQDWRVTGLGYTF. DNA for the CDR3: TGCGCCAGCAGCCAAGACTGGCGGGTCACGGGGCTTGGCTACACCTTC.

This clonotype has at least ten counts. This CDR3 is CASSLDVYTYEQYF. Written as DNA, the CDR3 is TGCGCCAGCAGCTTGGACGTCTATACCTACGAGCAGTACTTC. The rearrangement joins TRBV5-1 to TRBJ2-7; D not resolved. Deletions cut 0 bases from V and 2 bases from J, with 9 bases between. The CDR3 spans 14 residues. Germline assignment: CDR1 SGHRS and CDR2 YFSETQ.